The 26 T cell receptor beta chains given below trace back to one sample, sequenced in a study of blood T cell repertoires in COVID-19. Some clones are missing from TCRdb's copy, which holds only in-frame ones; the method was immunoSEQ multiplex PCR. Among about 240,000 clones listed, approximately 84% were seen once. Material: peripheral blood. The origin of the receptors is a woman in her twenties or thirties who had recovered from COVID-19.

The DNA for the CDR3 is TGTGCCAGCTCAGAGGGCTCCTACAATGAGCAGTTCTTC. This translates into CASSEGSYNEQFF. The chain links TRBV18 to TRBJ2-1; the D gene is possibly TRBD2 (5 bases). This CDR3 spans 13 amino acids. The germline V gene has CDR1 KGHSH and CDR2 LQKENI. Trimming left V 5 bases short and J 0 bases short, with 5 bases between.

The J gene is TRBJ1-2, the V gene TRBV6-5, with D possibly being TRBD1 (5 bases). V was shortened by 6 bases and J by 1 base, with 15 bases between the two germline ends. The germline V gene encodes CDR1 MNHEY and CDR2 SVGAGI. The CDR3 covers 15 residues. CDR3 sequence (DNA): TGTGCCAGCAGCCCGACAGATTCCCTTAACTATGGCTACACCTTC. Translated, it gives CASSPTDSLNYGYTF.

V and J are TRBV7-9 and TRBJ2-5; 7 nucleotides align to TRBD1. Germline lookup yields CDR1 SEHNR and CDR2 FQNEAQ (reference sequence). The trim removed 5 bases at V and 3 bases at J, leaving 0 bases unmatched. The CDR3 extends over 12 amino acids. CDR3 sequence: CASSGQEETQYF. The CDR3 DNA reads as TGTGCCAGCAGCGGACAGGAAGAGACCCAGTACTTC.

The chain carries TRBV7-6 and TRBJ2-2; tentative D call: TRBD1 (5 bases). The germline V gene encodes CDR1 SGHVS and CDR2 FNYEAQ. There are 15 residues in the CDR3. V was trimmed by 4 bases and J by 4 bases, leaving 13 bases between them. Here the CDR3 reads CASSSPTAGTGELFF. CDR3 sequence (DNA): TGTGCCAGCAGCTCCCCGACAGCCGGCACCGGGGAGCTGTTTTTT.

This chain connects TRBV5-1 to TRBJ1-6; possibly TRBD1 for D (5 bases). Trimming cost V 0 bases and J 10 bases, with 14 bases left between them. CDR3 length: 15 residues. CDR1 is SGHRS and CDR2 is YFSETQ in the germline V gene. In DNA form, the CDR3 reads TGCGCCAGCAGCTTGGCCCAGGGAGGCGTCTCACCCCTCCACTTT. This codes for CASSLAQGGVSPLHF.

The J gene is TRBJ2-7, the V gene TRBV3-1 (or the pseudogene TRBV3-2); 7 bases agree with TRBD1. The V gene end was trimmed by 6 bases and the J gene end by 0 bases; junction bases not matched to a gene: 11. This CDR3 contains 16 residues. The germline CDR1 and CDR2 sequences are LGHDT and YNNKEL (reference sequence). The CDR3 region is CASSLWGQPTSYEQYF. The CDR3 nucleotides are TGTGCCAGCAGTCTCTGGGGACAGCCCACCTCCTACGAGCAGTACTTC.

The chain employs TRBV7-9 and TRBJ2-3; weak D call: TRBD1 (6 bases). CDR1 and CDR2 from the germline V gene are SEHNR and FQNEAQ (reference sequence). The CDR3 is 14 amino acids. The V gene lost 3 bases and the J gene lost 4 bases, with 11 bases spanning the gap. DNA of the CDR3: TGTGCCAGCAGCTTTTCTCCAGGGGCAGATACGCAGTATTTT. Encoded protein: CASSFSPGADTQYF. Full variable domain (outside the CDR3, taken from reference TRBV7-9 and TRBJ2-3): DTGVSQNPRHKITKRGQNVTFRCDPISEHNRLYWYRQTLGQGPEFLTYFQNEAQLEKSRLLSDRFSAERPKGSFSTLEIQRTEQGDSAMYLCASSFSPGADTQYFGPGTRLTVL.

V usage is TRBV18 and J usage is TRBJ1-5; 9 bases are shared with TRBD1. Germline V CDR1 and CDR2: KGHSH, LQKENI. Germline trimming cut 3 bases from V and 3 bases from J; bases unmatched to any gene: 3. CDR3 length: 15 amino acids. The CDR3, as DNA: TGTGCCAGCTCACCGGGGACAGGGAACAATCAGCCCCAGCATTTT. Its protein is CASSPGTGNNQPQHF.

This sequence joins TRBV6-5 and TRBJ1-3; D unresolved. The V and J ends lost 5 bases and 4 bases respectively, with 9 bases between them. The CDR3 loop spans 13 amino acids. Germline V gene data show CDR1 as MNHEY and CDR2 as SVGAGI. CDR3 sequence reads: CASSRGAGNTIYF. The CDR3 nucleotides are TGTGCCAGCAGTAGAGGCGCGGGAAACACCATATATTTT.

V usage is TRBV12-3 or TRBV12-4 and J usage is TRBJ2-1; 9 positions agree with TRBD1. The junction had 3 bases not matched to a gene; V was cut back by 6 bases and J by 6 bases. The length of the CDR3 is 13 residues. The CDR3 region is CASRTGGINEQFF. DNA of the CDR3: TGTGCCAGCAGGACAGGGGGGATCAATGAGCAGTTCTTC.

The V gene is TRBV6-1, the J gene TRBJ1-6; no clear D gene. This CDR3 contains 13 residues. Trimming took off 1 base at V and 7 bases at J, with 5 bases between the two ends. Germline V gene sequence: CDR1 MNHNS, CDR2 SASEGT. CDR3: CASSEERNSPLHF. CDR3 DNA: TGTGCCAGCAGTGAAGAGCGAAATTCACCCCTCCACTTT.

The J gene is TRBJ1-3, the V gene TRBV14; unclear D gene. CDR3 size: 17 residues. With 0 bases removed from V and 0 bases from J, the gap between germline ends came to 12 bases. The V gene's germline CDR1 is SGHDN and CDR2 FVKESK. The CDR3 is CASSQDGLWGSGNTIYF. CDR3 nucleotides: TGTGCCAGCAGCCAAGACGGACTTTGGGGCTCTGGAAACACCATATATTTT.

CDR3 DNA sequence: TGTGCCAGCTCCCTGTCTAGCTTAGCAGATACGCAGTATTTT. Translation gives CASSLSSLADTQYF. The chain is built from TRBV18 and TRBJ2-3; D perhaps matches TRBD2 (5 bases). Germline assignment: CDR1 KGHSH and CDR2 LQKENI. The CDR3 loop spans 14 amino acids. Trimming shortened V by 6 bases and J by 4 bases, and 14 bases separated the two germline ends.

V and J are TRBV6-5 and TRBJ2-3, with 7 nucleotides matching TRBD2. This CDR3 has 16 residues. Germline loops: CDR1 MNHEY, CDR2 SVGAGI. V shed 2 bases, J shed 4 bases, and the junction held 9 bases outside the gene matches. The DNA for the CDR3 is TGTGCCAGCAGTTACGGGGGGGGGACTATCCCAGATACGCAGTATTTT. It codes for CASSYGGGTIPDTQYF.

This clone was seen a few times. CDR3 residues: CASSLDDWFNSYEQYF. The CDR3 nucleotides read TGTGCCAGCAGCTTAGATGACTGGTTTAACTCCTACGAGCAGTACTTC. J is TRBJ2-7 and V is TRBV7-9; the D is unclear. The V end lost 1 base, the J end lost 0 bases, and 13 bases lay between the germline ends. The CDR3 contains 16 residues. Germline-derived CDR1 and CDR2 are SEHNR and FQNEAQ (reference sequence).

The CDR3 DNA reads TGTGCCAGCAGTTACGACCTACAGGGAGGGTACACTGAAGCTTTCTTT. Protein product: CASSYDLQGGYTEAFF. V and J are TRBV6-2 or TRBV6-3 and TRBJ1-1, with a possible D match to TRBD1 (6 bases). Germline loops: CDR1 MNHEY, CDR2 SVGEGT. Trimming took 2 bases from V and 3 from J, leaving 16 bases between them. The CDR3 has 16 amino acids.

The J gene is TRBJ2-7, the V gene TRBV5-5; TRBD1 might be the D (5 bases). Germline V CDR1 and CDR2: SGHKS, YYEKEE (reference sequence). V gave up 0 bases and J gave up 3 bases, with 22 bases separating them. CDR3 length: 18 residues. CDR3 sequence (DNA): TGTGCCAGCAGCTTGGAGGTGAGGTCAGGGTATGGTCTCTACGAGCAGTACTTC. Translated, it gives CASSLEVRSGYGLYEQYF.

The V and J genes are TRBV6-2 or TRBV6-3 and TRBJ2-1; D is unclear. Trimming pared 3 bases from V and 5 bases from J, leaving 11 bases between. The germline gives CDR1 MNHEY, CDR2 SVGEGT. CDR3 size: 14 residues. The CDR3 nucleotides read TGTGCCAGCAGTTATGTCCCAGGAAACAATGAGCAGTTCTTC. As protein: CASSYVPGNNEQFF.

The chain recombines TRBV5-1 with TRBJ2-7; D remains unclear. V dropped 2 bases and J dropped 0 bases, with 12 bases sitting between them. The CDR3 spans 15 residues. The germline CDR1 and CDR2 sequences are SGHRS and YFSETQ. The CDR3 reads CASSFYPTGSYEQYF. For the CDR3, the DNA is TGCGCCAGCAGCTTCTACCCAACCGGCTCCTACGAGCAGTACTTC. The full variable domain, in which reference TRBV5-1 and TRBJ2-7 provide the parts outside the CDR3, is KAGVTQTPRYLIKTRGQQVTLSCSPISGHRSVSWYQQTPGQGLQFLFEYFSETQRNKGNFPGRFSGRQFSNSRSEMNVSTLELGDSALYLCASSFYPTGSYEQYFGPGTRLTVT.

The chain carries TRBV15 and TRBJ2-2; 9 bases fit TRBD1. V shed 7 bases, J shed 5 bases, and the junction held 5 bases outside the gene matches. Germline lookup yields CDR1 LNHNV and CDR2 YYDKDF (reference sequence). CDR3 length equals 14 residues. The CDR3 spells CATKDRGETGELFF. The CDR3 DNA reads TGTGCCACCAAGGACAGGGGAGAAACCGGGGAGCTGTTTTTT.

The chain carries TRBV7-9 and TRBJ2-3; 11 bases are a match to TRBD2. There are 16 residues in the CDR3. Germline V gives CDR1 SEHNR, CDR2 FQNEAQ (reference sequence). J was trimmed by 3 bases and V by 4 bases; bases with no gene match: 6. CDR3 nucleotides: TGTGCCAGCAGCTCTCCTAGCGGGGGGCCTACAGATACGCAGTATTTT. Translated: CASSSPSGGPTDTQYF.

The J gene is TRBJ1-2, the V gene TRBV6-2 or TRBV6-3; possibly TRBD1 for D (6 bases). The V gene lost 6 bases and the J gene lost 5 bases, with 13 bases spanning the gap. Germline values: CDR1 MNHEY, CDR2 SVGEGT. The CDR3 extends over 13 amino acids. The CDR3 DNA reads as TGTGCCAGCAGCCAAACAGGGAAATATGGCTACACCTTC. As protein: CASSQTGKYGYTF.

The V gene is TRBV6-5, the J gene TRBJ2-1; 8 bases match TRBD2. Germline CDR1 MNHEY, CDR2 SVGAGI. The J segment lost 2 bases and the V segment lost 6 bases, leaving 6 bases of the junction unmatched. CDR3 length: 15 amino acids. The CDR3: CASRLAGRAYNEQFF. The CDR3 region has the DNA TGTGCCAGCAGGTTAGCGGGGAGAGCCTACAATGAGCAGTTCTTC.

This clone was found a few times. The chain employs TRBV3-1 (or the pseudogene TRBV3-2) and TRBJ1-3; D uncertain. Looked up from germline, CDR1 is LGHDT and CDR2 is YNNKEL (reference sequence). This CDR3 is built from 15 residues. V lost 1 base to trimming and J lost 4 bases, with 11 bases between them. The CDR3 bases are TGTGCCAGCAGCCAAGCGGCCCGGAGGGGAAACACCATATATTTT. As protein: CASSQAARRGNTIYF.

The chain links TRBV7-8 to TRBJ2-1, with 11 nucleotides matching TRBD2. There are 23 residues in the CDR3. V lost 5 bases, J lost 0 bases, and 24 bases stayed unmatched. Per the germline V gene, CDR1 is SGHVS and CDR2 is FQNEAQ. The CDR3 DNA is TGTGCCAGCAGCCTTCCGGGACTAGCGGAACTAAAAAACCTTATTAGCTCCTACAATGAGCAGTTCTTC. Residues: CASSLPGLAELKNLISSYNEQFF.

V is TRBV3-1 (or the pseudogene TRBV3-2) and J is TRBJ1-4; D might be TRBD1 (6 bases). V dropped 2 bases and J dropped 4 bases, with 11 bases sitting between them. The germline V gene has CDR1 LGHDT and CDR2 YNNKEL (reference sequence). CDR3 length: 15 amino acids. The CDR3, as DNA: TGTGCCAGCAGCCAACTGACAGGACTTAATGAAAAACTGTTTTTT. This codes for CASSQLTGLNEKLFF.